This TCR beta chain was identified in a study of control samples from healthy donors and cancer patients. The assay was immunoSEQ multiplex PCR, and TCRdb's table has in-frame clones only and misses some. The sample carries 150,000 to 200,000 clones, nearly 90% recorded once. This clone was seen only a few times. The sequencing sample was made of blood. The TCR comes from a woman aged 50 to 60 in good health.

CDR3: CASSSGGAQTETQYF. The CDR3 DNA follows: TGTGCCAGCAGCTCAGGGGGGGCACAAACAGAGACCCAGTACTTC. The rearrangement links TRBV7-3 to TRBJ2-5; perhaps D is TRBD1 or TRBD2 (7 bases each). V was trimmed by 4 bases and J by 4 bases, leaving 16 bases between them. The CDR3 is 15 amino acids. CDR1 and CDR2 from the germline V gene are SGHTA and FQGTGA.